This T cell receptor (beta chain) was observed in a study of cytomegalovirus exposure and HLA in healthy donors. Findings and caveats of the study: An analysis was carried out at a later point. It showed that HLA-associated TCR beta chains were more clonally expanded than equally common non-associated chains. Later analysis showed TCR association rates varying by HLA locus, highest for DRB1 and lowest for HLA-C.

This clone was observed once. The antigen remains unidentified. Primers for the PCR totalled 60 Vbeta and 13 Jbeta. Measured with immunoSEQ multiplex PCR; TCRdb has only the in-frame clones, and not every one. This table holds 160,000 or so clones, about 78% found once. Germline V lookup: CDR1 SEHNR, CDR2 FQNEAQ (reference sequence). The CDR3 has 12 amino acids. V was clipped by 8 bases and J by 2 bases, with 8 bases between them. This clonotype was obtained from a male donor in good health and CMV-seronegative. The V call is TRBV7-9, the J call TRBJ2-3; D might be TRBD1 (5 bases). The sequenced sample consisted of PBMCs. CDR3 coding DNA: TGTGCCAGCTCCAGGGCCACAGATACGCAGTATTTT. Protein: CASSRATDTQYF.